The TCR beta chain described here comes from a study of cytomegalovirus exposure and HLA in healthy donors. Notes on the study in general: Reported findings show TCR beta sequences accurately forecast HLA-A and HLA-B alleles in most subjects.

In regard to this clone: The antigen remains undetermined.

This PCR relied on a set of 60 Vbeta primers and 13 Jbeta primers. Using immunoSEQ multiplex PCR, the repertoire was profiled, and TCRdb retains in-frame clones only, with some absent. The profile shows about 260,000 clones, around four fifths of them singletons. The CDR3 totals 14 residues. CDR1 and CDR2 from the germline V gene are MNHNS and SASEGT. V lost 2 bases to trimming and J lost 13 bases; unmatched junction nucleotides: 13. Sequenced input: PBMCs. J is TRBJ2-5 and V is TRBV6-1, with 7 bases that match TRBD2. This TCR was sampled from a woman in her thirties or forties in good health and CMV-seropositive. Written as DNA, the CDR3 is TGTGCCAGCAGTGAATATGAGACTAGCAACCCCCGGTACTTC. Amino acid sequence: CASSEYETSNPRYF.